The next 30 T cell receptor beta chains were all read from a single sample in a study of blood T cells in healthy people across ages. PCR was performed a second time for about 6 to 11 cycles using a sample-barcoded 5' primer and a J-beta primer mix. TCRdb independently ran MiXCR on the 5' RACE reads; one entry per CDR3 protein. The table has around 1,900,000 distinct CDR3 sequences, 39% seen once. The specimen was blood. These receptors were taken from a human donor in good health.

This clonotype occurred a few times. The V call is TRBV7-9, the J call TRBJ2-4; weak D call: TRBD1 (6 bases). Per the germline V gene, CDR1 is SEHNR and CDR2 is FQNEAQ (reference sequence). There are 15 residues in the CDR3. V lost 5 bases and J 2 bases, leaving 13 bases between the germline ends. The CDR3 DNA follows: TGTGCCAGCAGCCACCACAGGGAGTCCAAAAACATTCAGTACTTC. It specifies CASSHHRESKNIQYF.

J is TRBJ2-3 and V is TRBV5-5; 7 bases map to TRBD2. The CDR3 is made up of 17 amino acids. Per germline, CDR1 SGHKS and CDR2 YYEKEE (reference sequence). J gave up 2 bases and V 1 base, and 10 bases lay outside the gene matches. CDR3 sequence reads: CASSLYNLAVNTDTQYF. The CDR3 DNA reads TGTGCCAGCAGCTTGTACAATCTAGCGGTGAACACAGATACGCAGTATTTT.

Here the CDR3 DNA reads TGCGCCAGCAGCCTAGGGGTAGGGGGGGATGAAGCTTTCTTT. Encoded protein: CASSLGVGGDEAFF. The J gene is TRBJ1-1, the V gene TRBV5-1; possibly TRBD1 for D (6 bases). Germline V CDR1 and CDR2: SGHRS, YFSETQ. The V end lost 4 bases, the J end lost 7 bases, and 17 bases lay between the germline ends. This CDR3 has 14 amino acids.

This clonotype was seen only a few times. J is TRBJ1-2 and V is TRBV6-6; TRBD1 might be the D (6 bases). Between the trimmed V and J ends, which lost 6 bases and 4 bases, there was a span of 15 bases. This CDR3 is built from 14 residues. Germline CDR1 MNHNY, CDR2 SVGAGI (reference sequence). CDR3 in DNA: TGTGCCAGCAGGATCACAGGGACCGTCTATGGCTACACCTTC. It codes for CASRITGTVYGYTF.

This clonotype has just a few counts. The chain couples TRBV7-2 to TRBJ2-7, with unresolved D. Germline V gene data show CDR1 as SGHTA and CDR2 as FQGNSA. Trimming pared 5 bases from V and 1 base from J, leaving 9 bases between. The CDR3 is 13 residues long. DNA of the CDR3: TGTGCCAGCAGCAATCCCTCATCCTACGAGCAGTACTTC. Protein: CASSNPSSYEQYF.

The chain joins TRBV3-1 to TRBJ2-1; TRBD1 matches 7 bases. Germline V gene lookup returns CDR1 LGHDT and CDR2 YNNKEL (reference sequence). The CDR3 sequence is 15 residues long. V lost 2 bases and J lost 10; bases outside the gene matches: 11. DNA for the CDR3: TGTGCCAGCAGCCAACTCCCTTTGAGGGGGCTGGAGCAGTTCTTC. This sequence encodes CASSQLPLRGLEQFF.

For this clonotype: This may be a read error: a much more frequent sequence differs by one nucleotide. The J gene is TRBJ1-5, the V gene TRBV6-2 or TRBV6-3, with D perhaps matching TRBD1 (5 bases). Germline CDR1 reads MNHEY; CDR2 reads SVGEGT. V lost 2 bases and J 4 bases, leaving 12 bases between the germline ends. The CDR3 sequence is 15 residues long. Written as DNA, the CDR3 is TGTGCCAGCAGTTACCGGGGACTGGGAAATCAGCCCCAGCATTTT. Its translation is CASSYRGLGNQPQHF.

To note about this clonotype: A much larger clone differs by one base, so this may be a read error. The CDR3, as DNA: TGCAGCGTTGTTCTAGTCCAAGGGACCCAGTACTTC. This sequence encodes CSVVLVQGTQYF. V is TRBV29-1 and J is TRBJ2-4; D gene unclear. The J call is in doubt because the DNA end fits TRBJ2-5 better. The CDR3 is made up of 12 amino acids. Germline V lookup: CDR1 SQVTM, CDR2 ANQGSEA.

The chain combines TRBV6-2 or TRBV6-3 with TRBJ2-4; 8 bases match TRBD1. From germline, CDR1 is MNHEY and CDR2 SVGEGT. Trimming cost V 6 bases and J 8 bases; bases outside gene matches: 6. This CDR3 spans 13 amino acids. CDR3 amino acids: CASSRTGWDIQYF. CDR3 DNA sequence: TGTGCCAGCAGCCGGACAGGGTGGGACATTCAGTACTTC.

This clonotype turned up a few times. The rearrangement uses TRBV7-6 and TRBJ2-7, with TRBD1 as a possible D gene (5 bases). Germline-derived CDR1 and CDR2 are SGHVS and FNYEAQ. Trimming stripped 1 base from V and 6 bases from J, with 16 bases between. The CDR3 runs 15 residues. The CDR3 is CASSLGGRVDSEQYF. The CDR3 DNA reads TGTGCCAGCAGCTTAGGAGGCAGGGTTGATAGCGAGCAGTACTTC.

The chain couples TRBV10-3 to TRBJ2-1; D possibly corresponds to TRBD2 (6 bases). CDR3 size: 13 residues. Trimming took off 0 bases at V and 14 bases at J, with 14 bases between the two ends. CDR1 and CDR2 (germline): ENHRY, SYGVKD. The CDR3 region is CAISESGGSPKFF. In DNA form, the CDR3 reads TGTGCCATCAGTGAGTCGGGAGGCTCCCCTAAGTTCTTC.

The rearrangement joins TRBV7-2 to TRBJ1-2; D ambiguous. This CDR3 is built from 15 residues. Trimming took off 3 bases at V and 4 bases at J, with 15 bases between the two ends. Germline assignment: CDR1 SGHTA and CDR2 FQGNSA. The CDR3 DNA is TGTGCCAGCAGCTTTCACAGACCACGAAGCTATGGCTACACCTTC. Amino acid sequence: CASSFHRPRSYGYTF.

This chain connects TRBV7-3 to TRBJ2-5, with 8 positions matching TRBD2. J gave up 2 bases and V 4 bases, and 9 bases lay outside the gene matches. The CDR3 consists of 16 residues. From germline, CDR1 is SGHTA and CDR2 FQGTGA. As DNA, the CDR3 is TGTGCCAGCAGCTCCCCGTTCGAGCGGGGGCAAGAGACCCAGTACTTC. Its translation is CASSSPFERGQETQYF.

V usage is TRBV3-1 and J usage is TRBJ1-1; D is uncertain. Germline V lookup: CDR1 LGHDT, CDR2 YNNKEL (reference sequence). V was trimmed by 4 bases and J by 6 bases, leaving 18 bases between them. This CDR3 has 15 amino acids. The CDR3 here is CASSLRRVGFAEAFF. CDR3 DNA sequence: TGTGCCAGCAGCCTACGACGGGTTGGGTTTGCTGAAGCTTTCTTT.

The table lists this clonotype with a few counts. This sequence joins TRBV9 and TRBJ2-3, with D maybe TRBD1 (6 bases). Trimming shortened V by 3 bases and J by 6 bases, and 26 bases separated the two germline ends. Germline V gives CDR1 SGDLS, CDR2 YYNGEE. CDR3 length equals 18 residues. CDR3 residues: CASSETSQGQERWDTQYF. Written as DNA, the CDR3 is TGTGCCAGCAGCGAGACCTCACAGGGTCAGGAAAGGTGGGATACGCAGTATTTT.

The chain carries TRBV7-8 and TRBJ2-1; unclear D gene. There are 14 residues in the CDR3. Per the germline V gene, CDR1 is SGHVS and CDR2 is FQNEAQ. V lost 5 bases and J 5 bases, leaving 13 bases between the germline ends. The CDR3 loop reads CASSPRSPHNEQFF. CDR3 in DNA: TGTGCCAGCAGCCCCAGGTCCCCTCACAATGAGCAGTTCTTC. The variable domain in full, with the rest retrieved from reference TRBV7-8 and TRBJ2-1, is GAGVSQSPRYKVAKRGQDVALRCDPISGHVSLFWYQQALGQGPEFLTYFQNEAQLDKSGLPSDRFFAERPEGSVSTLKIQRTQQEDSAVYLCASSPRSPHNEQFFGPGTRLTVL.

The chain combines TRBV2 with TRBJ1-2; 9 bases match TRBD1. The junction had 5 bases not matched to a gene; V was cut back by 7 bases and J by 5 bases. The germline gives CDR1 SNHLY, CDR2 FYNNEI. This CDR3 spans 13 amino acids. DNA of the CDR3: TGTGCCAGCATACTGACAGGGGGTTATGGCTACACCTTC. Translated: CASILTGGYGYTF.

The chain carries TRBV9 and TRBJ2-7; 7 nucleotides match TRBD2. Unmatched junction bases numbered 6, after V lost 0 bases and J lost 3 bases. The CDR3 contains 15 residues. Per the germline V gene, CDR1 is SGDLS and CDR2 is YYNGEE. This CDR3 is CASSVAVSGYYEQYF. In nucleotides, the CDR3 is TGTGCCAGCAGCGTAGCTGTTAGCGGGTACTACGAGCAGTACTTC.

The chain uses TRBV5-1 and TRBJ2-2; D not certain. CDR1 is SGHRS, CDR2 YFSETQ, per germline. The CDR3 sequence is 13 residues long. The V end lost 0 bases, the J end lost 9 bases, and 9 bases lay between the germline ends. CDR3 amino acids: CASSLVRNRELFF. The DNA for the CDR3 is TGCGCCAGCAGCTTGGTCCGGAACAGGGAGCTGTTTTTT.

V gene TRBV28 combines with J gene TRBJ2-5; D is perhaps TRBD1 (6 bases). V was pared by 10 bases and J by 4 bases, with 16 bases between. Per the germline V gene, CDR1 is MDHEN and CDR2 is SYDVKM. The length of the CDR3 is 13 residues. This CDR3 reads CATRQGRAETQYF. DNA of the CDR3: TGTGCCACCAGGCAGGGGCGGGCAGAGACCCAGTACTTC. Variable domain in full (rest from reference TRBV28 and TRBJ2-5): DVKVTQSSRYLVKRTGEKVFLECVQDMDHENMFWYRQDPGLGLRLIYFSYDVKMKEKGDIPEGYSVSREKKERFSLILESASTNQTSMYLCATRQGRAETQYFGPGTRLLVL.

Ten or more counts support this clonotype. V usage is TRBV7-2 and J usage is TRBJ2-5; D may be TRBD1 (6 bases). This CDR3 spans 13 amino acids. V was cut by 4 bases and J by 5 bases, with 11 bases left in between. Germline assignment: CDR1 SGHTA and CDR2 FQGNSA. The chain's CDR3 is CASSSSRGETQYF. In DNA, the CDR3 is TGTGCCAGCAGCTCGTCGAGGGGGGAGACCCAGTACTTC. Supplemented by reference TRBV7-2 and TRBJ2-5, the full variable domain reads GAGVSQSPSNKVTEKGKDVELRCDPISGHTALYWYRQSLGQGLEFLIYFQGNSAPDKSGLPSDRFSAERTGGSVSTLTIQRTQQEDSAVYLCASSSSRGETQYFGPGTRLLVL.

In its sample, this clonotype was seen a few times. The V call is TRBV7-2, the J call TRBJ2-5; D is perhaps TRBD2 (6 bases). The CDR3 covers 14 residues. In germline, CDR1 is SGHTA, CDR2 FQGNSA. V lost 0 bases to trimming and J lost 4 bases, with 9 bases between them. The CDR3 sequence is CASSLAYGRETQYF. The CDR3 DNA sequence: TGTGCCAGCAGCTTAGCCTACGGGAGAGAGACCCAGTACTTC.

A few counts support this clonotype. The CDR3 loop reads CATSSGTGFYGYTF. The DNA for the CDR3 is TGTGCCACCAGCAGCGGGACAGGATTTTATGGCTACACCTTC. The chain recombines TRBV15 with TRBJ1-2; 8 bases line up with TRBD1. The CDR3 totals 14 residues. Germline V CDR1 and CDR2: LNHNV, YYDKDF (reference sequence). V dropped 3 bases and J dropped 5; count of bases not matched to a gene: 5.

This clonotype has at least ten counts. The V gene is TRBV9, the J gene TRBJ2-1; D tentatively reads TRBD1 or TRBD2 (5 bases each). Trimming pared 3 bases from V and 5 bases from J, leaving 9 bases between. The CDR3 length is 13 residues. The germline V gene encodes CDR1 SGDLS and CDR2 YYNGEE. The CDR3 sequence is CASSGGTNNEQFF. Written as DNA, the CDR3 is TGTGCCAGCAGCGGGGGGACGAACAATGAGCAGTTCTTC.

This clonotype has a handful of counts. The J gene is TRBJ2-1, the V gene TRBV2; D is perhaps TRBD1 or TRBD2 (5 bases each). Per the germline V gene, CDR1 is SNHLY and CDR2 is FYNNEI. The CDR3 is made up of 15 amino acids. V was shortened by 6 bases and J by 2 bases, with 14 bases between the two germline ends. CDR3 coding DNA: TGTGCCAGCAGCCTAATACAGGAGGCCTACAATGAGCAGTTCTTC. This codes for CASSLIQEAYNEQFF.

The V gene is TRBV4-2, the J gene TRBJ2-1, with D possibly matching TRBD2 (7 bases). Germline CDR1 and CDR2: LGHNA and YNFKEQ. V dropped 2 bases and J dropped 6 bases, with 17 bases sitting between them. This CDR3 has 16 amino acids. The CDR3 bases are TGTGCCAGCAGCCAACCCGGAGTTCGGGGGGCCAATGAGCAGTTCTTC. Amino acids: CASSQPGVRGANEQFF.

On this clonotype: A much bigger clone sits one base away, suggesting this may be a read error. The genes are TRBV25-1 and TRBJ2-1; 12 bases match TRBD1. The V gene's germline CDR1 is MGHDK and CDR2 SYGVNS. CDR3 length: 15 amino acids. This CDR3 reads CVSSGRDRGQGEQFF. CDR3 in DNA: TGTGTCAGCAGTGGGCGGGACAGGGGGCAAGGTGAGCAGTTCTTC. Looking up the rest from reference TRBV25-1 and TRBJ2-1 gives the full variable domain: EADIYQTPRYLVIGTGKKITLECSQTMGHDKMYWYQQDPGMELHLIHYSYGVNSTEKGDLSSESTVSRIRTEHFPLTLESARPSHTSQYLCVSSGRDRGQGEQFFGPGTRLTVL.

This chain links TRBV4-1 with TRBJ2-7; 7 nucleotides agree with TRBD2. The germline V gene encodes CDR1 MGHRA and CDR2 YSYEKL. This CDR3 comprises 16 residues. J lost 1 base, V lost 1 base, and 7 bases had no gene match. In nucleotides, the CDR3 is TGCGCCAGCAGCCAAGGTCCGGGGGGTGGGTCCTACGAGCAGTACTTC. It encodes CASSQGPGGGSYEQYF.

J is TRBJ2-1 and V is TRBV28, with 15 nucleotides matching TRBD2. There are 20 residues in the CDR3. The J segment lost 1 base and the V segment lost 4 bases, leaving 11 bases of the junction unmatched. CDR1 and CDR2 (germline): MDHEN, SYDVKM. CDR3 nucleotide sequence: TGTGCCAGCAGTTATGGAGGACTAGCGGGGGGGCCGAGATCCTACAATGAGCAGTTCTTC. Translated: CASSYGGLAGGPRSYNEQFF.

This clonotype appeared many times. The rearrangement links TRBV28 to TRBJ2-7, with 9 bases that match TRBD1. The CDR3 runs 14 residues. J was trimmed by 5 bases and V by 4 bases; bases with no gene match: 6. Germline CDR1 and CDR2: MDHEN and SYDVKM. The chain's CDR3 is CASSSGGTGHEQYF. CDR3 DNA sequence: TGTGCCAGCAGTTCCGGCGGGACAGGGCACGAGCAGTACTTC.